The rows below give T cell receptor beta chains drawn from one sample of a study of Ad26.COV2.S vaccination and SARS-CoV-2 variants. Measured with immunoSEQ multiplex PCR; TCRdb has only the in-frame clones, and not every one. In the table there are about 350,000 clones, roughly 84% of which are singletons. The source material was peripheral blood, sampled in a trial of Ad26.COV2.S vaccine versus placebo. These receptors were obtained from a person between 18 and 60 years old who received the Ad26.COV2.S COVID-19 vaccine or a placebo. CDR3s include the opening cysteine and the closing phenylalanine or tryptophan. The D gene is left open where the match is weak. Only part of the rows carry a size: once, few, many, or a class if the clone is expanded.

v_gene	abundance	j_gene	d_gene	CDR3aa	CDR3nt
TRBV6-5	.	TRBJ2-2	TRBD2	CASRWGGTGELFF	TGTGCCAGCCGGTGGGGGGGCACCGGGGAGCTGTTTTTT
TRBV5-4	.	TRBJ2-3	.	CASSLDANRQDTQYF	TGTGCCAGCAGCTTGGATGCGAACCGTCAGGATACGCAGTATTTT
TRBV7-2	.	TRBJ2-1	.	CASRMSRDLNNEQFF	TGTGCCAGCAGGATGAGCCGGGACCTAAACAATGAGCAGTTCTTC
TRBV5-1	.	TRBJ2-3	TRBD1	CASSLVGQGVPDTQYF	TGCGCCAGCAGCTTGGTAGGACAGGGGGTTCCAGATACGCAGTATTTT
TRBV6-5	.	TRBJ1-6	.	CASRTGSSYNSPLHF	TGTGCCAGCAGGACGGGAAGCTCCTATAATTCACCCCTCCACTTT
TRBV10-2	.	TRBJ2-7	.	CASSATGPGTLYEQYF	TGCGCCAGCAGCGCTACAGGGCCGGGAACCCTATACGAGCAGTACTTC
TRBV18	.	TRBJ2-7	.	CASSPPRGTYEQYF	TGTGCCAGCTCACCACCTCGGGGTACCTACGAGCAGTACTTC
TRBV4-1	.	TRBJ2-1	.	CASSQARDYNEQFF	TGCGCCAGCAGCCAAGCCCGGGATTACAATGAGCAGTTCTTC
TRBV4-1	once	TRBJ1-6	.	CASSQPDSSYNSPLHF	TGCGCCAGCAGCCAACCGGACAGCTCCTATAATTCACCCCTCCACTTT
TRBV3-1/TRBV3-2	.	TRBJ1-6	.	CASSLNRNNSPLHF	TGTGCCAGCAGTCTCAACCGGAATAATTCACCCCTCCACTTT
TRBV18	.	TRBJ1-3	TRBD1	CASSDHRGSGNTIYF	TGTGCCAGCTCGGACCACAGGGGATCTGGAAACACCATATATTTT
TRBV2	.	TRBJ1-2	TRBD1	CASSAEDRVGYGYTF	TGTGCCAGCAGTGCCGAGGACAGGGTTGGCTATGGCTACACCTTC
TRBV6-4	.	TRBJ2-2	TRBD2	CASSDSSGGATGELFF	TGTGCCAGCAGTGACTCTAGCGGGGGGGCCACCGGGGAGCTGTTTTTT
TRBV25-1	.	TRBJ2-5	TRBD1	CASSNAGTGWKETQYF	TGTGCCAGCAGTAACGCCGGGACAGGGTGGAAAGAGACCCAGTACTTC
TRBV4-1	.	TRBJ2-7	.	CASSRPGPELVEQYF	TGCGCCAGCAGCCGCCCCGGCCCCGAGTTAGTCGAGCAGTACTTC
TRBV5-1	.	TRBJ2-7	TRBD2	CASSLTSASEQYF	TGCGCCAGCAGCTTGACTAGCGCCTCCGAGCAGTACTTC
TRBV6-6	.	TRBJ2-2	.	CASSSGHDTGELFF	TGTGCCAGCAGTTCCGGTCACGACACCGGGGAGCTGTTTTTT
TRBV6-2/TRBV6-3	.	TRBJ1-2	.	CASSYGDLGYGYTF	TGTGCCAGCAGTTACGGGGACCTCGGGTATGGCTACACCTTC
TRBV7-2	.	TRBJ2-7	TRBD1	CASSTDRGSDEQYF	TGTGCCAGCAGCACGGACAGGGGGTCGGACGAGCAGTACTTC
TRBV28	.	TRBJ1-5	.	CASRGGNQPQHF	TGTGCCAGCAGGGGCGGCAATCAGCCCCAGCATTTT
TRBV29-1	.	TRBJ2-5	TRBD2	CSGIAGEGETQYF	TGCAGCGGAATAGCGGGAGAAGGAGAGACCCAGTACTTC
TRBV19	.	TRBJ2-3	.	CASCDLRGPDTQYF	TGTGCCAGTTGCGACCTCCGGGGCCCAGATACGCAGTATTTT
TRBV28	.	TRBJ2-6	.	CASSLVLAHSGANVLTF	TGTGCCAGCAGTTTAGTCCTGGCCCACTCTGGGGCCAACGTCCTGACTTTC
TRBV5-5	.	TRBJ1-4	.	CASSLGVLGGTNEKLFF	TGTGCCAGCAGCTTGGGAGTATTGGGCGGAACGAATGAAAAACTGTTTTTT
TRBV27	few	TRBJ2-5	TRBD2	CASSSGREGIGETQYF	TGTGCCAGCAGTTCCGGGCGGGAGGGAATTGGGGAGACCCAGTACTTC
TRBV7-2	.	TRBJ2-5	.	CASSLFRSQETQYF	TGTGCCAGCAGCTTATTCAGAAGCCAAGAGACCCAGTACTTC
TRBV9	.	TRBJ2-2	.	CASSPPRGPNTGELFF	TGTGCCAGCAGCCCACCCAGGGGCCCGAACACCGGGGAGCTGTTTTTT
TRBV5-1	.	TRBJ2-7	TRBD1	CASSLEQGTHEQYF	TGCGCCAGCAGCTTAGAACAGGGGACCCACGAGCAGTACTTC
TRBV23-1	.	TRBJ2-5	.	CASSQSRRMRKKTQYF	TGCGCCAGCAGTCAATCGAGGCGAATGAGGAAGAAGACCCAGTACTTC
TRBV11-3	.	TRBJ1-6	.	CASSSGADSPLHF	TGTGCCAGCAGCTCCGGGGCTGATTCACCCCTCCACTTT
TRBV6-4	.	TRBJ2-3	TRBD2	CASSISGGATDTQYF	TGTGCCAGCAGTATTAGCGGGGGGGCGACAGATACGCAGTATTTT
TRBV9	.	TRBJ2-2	TRBD2	CASSDPGLEGELFF	TGTGCCAGCAGCGACCCGGGACTAGAGGGGGAGCTGTTTTTT
TRBV5-4	.	TRBJ2-7	TRBD1	CASSWGPGQVDYEQYF	TGTGCCAGCAGCTGGGGGCCGGGACAGGTTGACTACGAGCAGTACTTC
TRBV20-1	.	TRBJ2-7	TRBD1	CSASPPGGAYEQYF	TGCAGTGCTAGTCCTCCAGGGGGCGCTTACGAGCAGTACTTC
TRBV5-6	.	TRBJ1-5	.	CASSYGQLNQPQHF	TGTGCCAGCAGCTACGGACAGTTAAATCAGCCCCAGCATTTT
TRBV6-2/TRBV6-3	.	TRBJ1-5	.	CASSPARVGGRNQPQHF	TGTGCCAGCAGTCCCGCCCGGGTGGGGGGCCGGAATCAGCCCCAGCATTTT
TRBV27	.	TRBJ2-7	TRBD1	CASSWTGSSSYEQYF	TGTGCCAGCAGCTGGACAGGGAGTAGCTCCTACGAGCAGTACTTC
TRBV6-2/TRBV6-3	.	TRBJ1-1	.	CASSYRGFANTEAFF	TGTGCCAGCAGTTACAGGGGATTCGCGAACACTGAAGCTTTCTTT
TRBV12-3/TRBV12-4	.	TRBJ2-7	TRBD1	CASSLSTGAEQYF	TGTGCCAGCAGTCTTTCAACAGGGGCCGAGCAGTACTTC
TRBV11-2	.	TRBJ2-5	.	CASSLRYTGTQETQYF	TGTGCCAGCAGCTTACGTTACACAGGGACGCAAGAGACCCAGTACTTC
TRBV7-8	.	TRBJ2-4	TRBD1	CASSSTGIAKNIQYF	TGTGCCAGCAGCTCGACAGGGATAGCCAAAAACATTCAGTACTTC
TRBV10-1	.	TRBJ1-1	.	CASSHGQEAFF	TGCGCCAGCAGCCATGGACAGGAAGCTTTCTTT
TRBV29-1	.	TRBJ2-7	TRBD1	CSVYSGQGRDEQYF	TGCAGCGTTTATTCCGGACAGGGACGGGACGAGCAGTACTTC
TRBV6-6	.	TRBJ2-7	TRBD1	CASSYFRDRIYEQYF	TGTGCCAGCAGTTACTTCCGGGACAGAATCTACGAGCAGTACTTC
TRBV4-3	few	TRBJ1-3	TRBD1	CASSQEQPQGARNTIYF	TGCGCCAGCAGCCAGGAACAACCACAGGGGGCAAGAAACACCATATATTTT
TRBV15	.	TRBJ2-7	.	CATSRDTGRRATYEQYF	TGTGCCACCAGCAGAGATACTGGGCGCAGGGCTACCTACGAGCAGTACTTC
TRBV14	.	TRBJ1-1	.	CATNLRENTEAFF	TGTGCCACCAATCTTCGGGAGAACACTGAAGCTTTCTTT
TRBV5-5	few	TRBJ1-2	.	CASSPDYGYTF	TGTGCCAGCAGCCCAGACTATGGCTACACCTTC
TRBV5-1	few	TRBJ2-5	.	CASSFATSGETQYF	TGCGCCAGCAGCTTCGCCACCTCCGGAGAGACCCAGTACTTC
TRBV6-2/TRBV6-3	.	TRBJ2-3	TRBD2	CASSTRHPGTSGDGGSDTQYF	TGTGCCAGCAGTACTCGCCACCCCGGGACTAGCGGGGATGGGGGGTCAGATACGCAGTATTTT
TRBV6-6	once	TRBJ2-1	.	CASSSASPGYNEQFF	TGTGCCAGCAGCTCGGCGAGTCCCGGTTACAATGAGCAGTTCTTC
TRBV30	.	TRBJ2-5	TRBD1	CAWTPGQGIQETQYF	TGTGCCTGGACCCCGGGACAGGGCATCCAAGAGACCCAGTACTTC
TRBV27	.	TRBJ2-1	TRBD2	CASTRGEFSYNEQFF	TGTGCCAGCACTCGGGGGGAGTTTTCCTACAATGAGCAGTTCTTC
TRBV7-2	.	TRBJ2-2	.	CASSLGVAGTGELFF	TGTGCCAGCAGCTTAGGTGTGGCGGGCACCGGGGAGCTGTTTTTT